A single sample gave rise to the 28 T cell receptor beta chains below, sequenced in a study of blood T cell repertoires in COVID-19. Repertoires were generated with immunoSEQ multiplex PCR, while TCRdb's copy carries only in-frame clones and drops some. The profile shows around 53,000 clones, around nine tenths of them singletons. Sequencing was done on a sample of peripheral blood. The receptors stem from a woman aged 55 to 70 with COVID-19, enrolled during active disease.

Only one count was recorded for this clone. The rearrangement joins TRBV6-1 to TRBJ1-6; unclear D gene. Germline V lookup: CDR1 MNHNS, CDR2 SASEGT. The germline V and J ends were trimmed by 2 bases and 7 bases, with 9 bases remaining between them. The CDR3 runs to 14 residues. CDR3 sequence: CASSELEGNSPLHF. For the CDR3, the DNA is TGTGCCAGCAGTGAATTAGAGGGAAATTCACCCCTCCACTTT.

CDR3 sequence (DNA): TGCAGTGCTAGTTGGGCTTTCAGGCTAGCGGGCTCCTACAATGAGCAGTTCTTC. This codes for CSASWAFRLAGSYNEQFF. The genes are TRBV20-1 and TRBJ2-1; 8 bases are a match to TRBD2. This CDR3 has 18 residues. Germline V CDR1 and CDR2: DFQATT, SNEGSKA (reference sequence). The trim removed 3 bases at V and 0 bases at J, leaving 13 bases unmatched.

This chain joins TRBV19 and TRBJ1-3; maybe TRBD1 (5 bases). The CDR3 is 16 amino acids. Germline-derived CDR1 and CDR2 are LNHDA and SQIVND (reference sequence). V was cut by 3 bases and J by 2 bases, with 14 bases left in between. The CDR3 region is CASSMVQGLTGNTIYF. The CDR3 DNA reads TGTGCCAGTAGTATGGTCCAGGGACTAACTGGAAACACCATATATTTT.

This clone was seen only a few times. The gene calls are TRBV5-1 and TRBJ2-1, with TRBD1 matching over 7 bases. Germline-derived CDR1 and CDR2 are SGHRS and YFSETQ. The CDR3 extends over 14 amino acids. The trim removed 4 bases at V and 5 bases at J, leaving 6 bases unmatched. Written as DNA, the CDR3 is TGCGCCAGCAGCCCGGGGACAGTCAACAATGAGCAGTTCTTC. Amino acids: CASSPGTVNNEQFF.

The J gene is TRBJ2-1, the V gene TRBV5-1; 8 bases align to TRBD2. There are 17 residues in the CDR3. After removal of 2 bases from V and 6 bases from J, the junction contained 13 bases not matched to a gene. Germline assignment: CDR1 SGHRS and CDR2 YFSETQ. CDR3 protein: CASSLTLSGVGPNEQFF. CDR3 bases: TGCGCCAGCAGCTTAACCCTTAGCGGGGTGGGGCCCAATGAGCAGTTCTTC.

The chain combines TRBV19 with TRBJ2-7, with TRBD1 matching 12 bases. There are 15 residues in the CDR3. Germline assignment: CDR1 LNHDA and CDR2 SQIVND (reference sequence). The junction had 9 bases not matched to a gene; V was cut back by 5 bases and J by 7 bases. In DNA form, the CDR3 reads TGTGCCAGTAGTGCCGGGACAGGGGGCATGCGAGAGCAGTACTTC. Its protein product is CASSAGTGGMREQYF.

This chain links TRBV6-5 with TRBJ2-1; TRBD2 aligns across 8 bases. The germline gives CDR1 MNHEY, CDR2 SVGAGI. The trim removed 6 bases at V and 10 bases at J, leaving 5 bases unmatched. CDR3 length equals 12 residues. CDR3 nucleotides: TGTGCCAGCAGCCGTACTAGCGGCGAGCAGTTCTTC. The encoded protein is CASSRTSGEQFF.

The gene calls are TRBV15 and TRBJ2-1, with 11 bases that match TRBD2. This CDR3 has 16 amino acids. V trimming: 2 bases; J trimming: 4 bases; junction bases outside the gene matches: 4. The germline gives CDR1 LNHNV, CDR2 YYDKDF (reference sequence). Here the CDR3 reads CATSRTTSGGYNEQFF. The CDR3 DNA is TGTGCCACCAGCAGAACAACTAGCGGGGGATACAATGAGCAGTTCTTC.

CDR3 sequence reads: CASSSLAGGRETQYF. CDR3 bases: TGTGCCAGCAGCTCCCTAGCGGGAGGTAGGGAGACCCAGTACTTC. The chain couples TRBV7-8 to TRBJ2-5; TRBD2 aligns across 11 bases. This CDR3 comprises 15 residues. V shed 4 bases and J 5 bases; nucleotides not matched to a gene: 6. Germline-derived CDR1 and CDR2 are SGHVS and FQNEAQ.

The CDR3 protein is CASSFLAGANEQFF. As DNA, the CDR3 is TGTGCCAGCAGTTTCCTAGCGGGAGCCAATGAGCAGTTCTTC. This chain joins TRBV27 and TRBJ2-1; 10 bases match TRBD2. The length of the CDR3 is 14 residues. With 3 bases clipped from V and 6 bases from J, the junction kept 2 bases outside the gene matches. Germline V gives CDR1 MNHEY, CDR2 SMNVEV (reference sequence).

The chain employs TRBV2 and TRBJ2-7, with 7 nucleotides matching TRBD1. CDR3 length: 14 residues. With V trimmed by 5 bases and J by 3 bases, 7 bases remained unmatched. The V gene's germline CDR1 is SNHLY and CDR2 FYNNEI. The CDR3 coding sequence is TGTGCCAGCAGTAACCCCGACAGGGTCTACGAGCAGTACTTC. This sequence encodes CASSNPDRVYEQYF.

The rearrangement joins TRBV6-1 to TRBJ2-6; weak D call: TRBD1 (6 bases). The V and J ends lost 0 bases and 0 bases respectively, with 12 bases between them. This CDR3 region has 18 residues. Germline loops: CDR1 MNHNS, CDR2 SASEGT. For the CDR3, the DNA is TGTGCCAGCAGTGAAGCGGCCAAGGGGGACTCTGGGGCCAACGTCCTGACTTTC. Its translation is CASSEAAKGDSGANVLTF.

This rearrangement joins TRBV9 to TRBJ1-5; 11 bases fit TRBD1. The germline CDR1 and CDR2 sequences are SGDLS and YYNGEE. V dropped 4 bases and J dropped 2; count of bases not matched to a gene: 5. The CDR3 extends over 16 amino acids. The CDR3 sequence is CASSSGTGGGNQPQHF. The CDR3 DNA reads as TGTGCCAGCAGCTCCGGGACAGGGGGTGGCAATCAGCCCCAGCATTTT.

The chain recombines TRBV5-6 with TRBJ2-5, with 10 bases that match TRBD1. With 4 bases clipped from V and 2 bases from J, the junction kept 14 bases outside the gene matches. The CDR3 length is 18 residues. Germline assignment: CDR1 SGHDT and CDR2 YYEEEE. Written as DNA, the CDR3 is TGTGCCAGCAGCCCGGGGACAGGGGCGGGTCGGTCACAAGAGACCCAGTACTTC. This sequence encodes CASSPGTGAGRSQETQYF.

The CDR3 bases are TGCGCCAGCAGCCAAGTTGGTCGCAATTTGAGGAATGAGCAGTTCTTC. Protein: CASSQVGRNLRNEQFF. The V call is TRBV4-1, the J call TRBJ2-1; D call uncertain. V lost 1 base, J lost 7 bases, and 17 bases lay in between. Germline V gene data show CDR1 as MGHRA and CDR2 as YSYEKL. The CDR3 has 16 residues.

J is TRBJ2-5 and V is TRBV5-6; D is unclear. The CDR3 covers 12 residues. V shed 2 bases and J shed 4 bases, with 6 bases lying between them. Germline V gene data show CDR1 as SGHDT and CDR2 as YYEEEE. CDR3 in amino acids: CASSFFRETQYF. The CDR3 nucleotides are TGTGCCAGCAGCTTCTTTCGAGAGACCCAGTACTTC.

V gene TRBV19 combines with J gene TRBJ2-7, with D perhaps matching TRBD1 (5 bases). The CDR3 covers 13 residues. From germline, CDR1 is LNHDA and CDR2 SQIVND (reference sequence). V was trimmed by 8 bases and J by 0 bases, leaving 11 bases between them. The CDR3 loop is CASADSSSYEQYF. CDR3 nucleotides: TGTGCCAGTGCTGACAGTTCCTCCTACGAGCAGTACTTC.

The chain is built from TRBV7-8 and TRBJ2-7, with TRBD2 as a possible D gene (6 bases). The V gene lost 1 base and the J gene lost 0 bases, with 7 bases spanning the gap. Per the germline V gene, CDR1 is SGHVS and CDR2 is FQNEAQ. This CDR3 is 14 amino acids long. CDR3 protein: CASSLETSSYEQYF. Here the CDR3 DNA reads TGTGCCAGCAGCTTAGAGACTAGCTCCTACGAGCAGTACTTC. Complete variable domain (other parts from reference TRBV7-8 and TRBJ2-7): GAGVSQSPRYKVAKRGQDVALRCDPISGHVSLFWYQQALGQGPEFLTYFQNEAQLDKSGLPSDRFFAERPEGSVSTLKIQRTQQEDSAVYLCASSLETSSYEQYFGPGTRLTVT.

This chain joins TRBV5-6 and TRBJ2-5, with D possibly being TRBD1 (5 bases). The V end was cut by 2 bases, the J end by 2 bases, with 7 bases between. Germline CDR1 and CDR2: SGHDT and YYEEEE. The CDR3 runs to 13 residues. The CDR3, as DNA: TGTGCCAGCAGCTTCGCAGGGCAAGAGACCCAGTACTTC. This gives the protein CASSFAGQETQYF.

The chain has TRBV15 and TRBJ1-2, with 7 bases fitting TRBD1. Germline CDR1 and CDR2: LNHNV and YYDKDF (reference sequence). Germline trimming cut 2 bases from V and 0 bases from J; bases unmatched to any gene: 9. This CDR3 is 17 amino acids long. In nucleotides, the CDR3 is TGTGCCACCAGCAGAACCGGGACAGTAAGAACTAACTATGGCTACACCTTC. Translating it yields CATSRTGTVRTNYGYTF.

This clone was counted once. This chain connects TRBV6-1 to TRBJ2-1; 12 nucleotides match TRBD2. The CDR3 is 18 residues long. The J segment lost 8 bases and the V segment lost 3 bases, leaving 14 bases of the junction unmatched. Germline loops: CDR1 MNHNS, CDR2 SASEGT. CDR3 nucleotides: TGTGCCAGCAGTGAGGCACGGACTAGCGGGAAACAAGGCGATGAGCAGTTCTTC. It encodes CASSEARTSGKQGDEQFF.

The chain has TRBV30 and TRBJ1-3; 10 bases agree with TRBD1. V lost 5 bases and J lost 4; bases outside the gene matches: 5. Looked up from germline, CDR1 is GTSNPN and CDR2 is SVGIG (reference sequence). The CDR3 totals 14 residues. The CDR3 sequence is CAWGTGVEGNTIYF. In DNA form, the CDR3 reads TGTGCCTGGGGGACAGGGGTGGAAGGAAACACCATATATTTT.

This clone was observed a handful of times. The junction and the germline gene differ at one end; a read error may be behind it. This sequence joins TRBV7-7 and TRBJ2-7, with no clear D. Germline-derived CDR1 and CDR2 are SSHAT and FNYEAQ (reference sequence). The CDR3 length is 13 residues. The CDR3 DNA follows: TGTGCTAGCAGCTTAGCATTGGGCTATGAGCAGTACTTC. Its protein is CASSLALGYEQYF.

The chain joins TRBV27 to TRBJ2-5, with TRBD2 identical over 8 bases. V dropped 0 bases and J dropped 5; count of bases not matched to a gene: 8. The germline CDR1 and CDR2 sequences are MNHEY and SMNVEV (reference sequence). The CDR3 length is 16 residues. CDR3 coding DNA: TGTGCCAGCAGTTTATCGTTTAGCGGGACATCGGAGACCCAGTACTTC. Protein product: CASSLSFSGTSETQYF.

The DNA of the CDR3 is TGTGCCAGCAGCGCCGCCACTTTTAACACAGATACGCAGTATTTT. Its translation is CASSAATFNTDTQYF. The chain employs TRBV9 and TRBJ2-3; D remains unclear. Germline V gene sequence: CDR1 SGDLS, CDR2 YYNGEE. This CDR3 region has 15 residues. V lost 3 bases and J lost 2, with 13 bases in between.

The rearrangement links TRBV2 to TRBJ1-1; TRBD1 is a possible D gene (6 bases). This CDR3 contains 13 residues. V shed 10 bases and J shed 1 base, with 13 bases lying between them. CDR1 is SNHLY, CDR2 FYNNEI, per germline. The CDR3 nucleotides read TGTGCCACAATCCGGACAGCGAACACTGAAGCTTTCTTT. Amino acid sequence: CATIRTANTEAFF.

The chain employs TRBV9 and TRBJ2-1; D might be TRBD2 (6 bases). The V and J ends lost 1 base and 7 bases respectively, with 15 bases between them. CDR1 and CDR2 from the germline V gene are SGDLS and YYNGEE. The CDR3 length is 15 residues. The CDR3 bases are TGTGCCAGCAGCGTATCGATCGGGAGAGTTAATGAGCAGTTCTTC. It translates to CASSVSIGRVNEQFF.

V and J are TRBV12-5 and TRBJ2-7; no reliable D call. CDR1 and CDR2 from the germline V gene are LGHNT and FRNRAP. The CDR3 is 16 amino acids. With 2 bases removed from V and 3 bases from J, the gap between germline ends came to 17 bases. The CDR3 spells CASGLLESIEFYEQYF. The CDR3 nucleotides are TGTGCTAGTGGTTTGCTGGAGTCAATTGAGTTCTACGAGCAGTACTTC.